Each of the 15 T cell receptor beta chains below was sequenced from the same sample in a study of shared T cell receptors in the human thymus. Generated by immunoSEQ multiplex PCR, the TCRdb table keeps only in-frame clones and is missing some. This sample has 640,000 or so clones; about 89% occur once, and the top ten carry under 0.01%. This sample was shared with a second study, whose subject was human thymus T cells.

The sample comprised thymocytes. These receptors all stem from a boy under three years old with a congenital heart defect.

The chain couples TRBV7-6 to TRBJ2-1; 11 nucleotides line up with TRBD2. V gave up 5 bases and J gave up 9 bases; unmatched junction bases: 9. CDR1 SGHVS and CDR2 FNYEAQ come from the germline V gene. The CDR3 loop spans 15 amino acids. CDR3: CASSALSGGAVEQFF. As DNA, the CDR3 is TGTGCCAGCAGCGCCCTTAGCGGGGGGGCCGTTGAGCAGTTCTTC.

The chain links TRBV9 to TRBJ2-2; 8 bases are shared with TRBD2. This CDR3 is built from 18 residues. V dropped 1 base and J dropped 7; count of bases not matched to a gene: 15. Germline V gene lookup returns CDR1 SGDLS and CDR2 YYNGEE. The CDR3 nucleotides read TGTGCCAGCAGCGTAATGGATCGGGGGGGGCGTATCGGCGGGGAGCTGTTTTTT. It codes for CASSVMDRGGRIGGELFF.

The CDR3 DNA follows: TGTGCCAGCAGCCCTCACCGGGGGGGGACAGACCACCGGGAGCTGTTTTTT. This sequence encodes CASSPHRGGTDHRELFF. This chain connects TRBV9 to TRBJ2-2; tentative D call: TRBD2 (8 bases). The CDR3 has 17 amino acids. The germline gives CDR1 SGDLS, CDR2 YYNGEE. V lost 4 bases and J lost 9, with 25 bases in between.

V usage is TRBV7-2 and J usage is TRBJ2-7, with D unclear. V gave up 9 bases and J gave up 8 bases, with 17 bases separating them. The CDR3 is 12 residues long. Germline CDR1 and CDR2: SGHTA and FQGNSA. CDR3 residues: CASAHLTTKQYF. In DNA, the CDR3 is TGTGCCAGTGCGCATCTTACTACGAAGCAGTACTTC.

The genes are TRBV5-4 and TRBJ2-7; TRBD2 matches at 9 bases. J gave up 5 bases and V 4 bases, and 13 bases lay outside the gene matches. The CDR3 contains 16 residues. Germline V lookup: CDR1 SGHNT, CDR2 YYREEE (reference sequence). The CDR3 here is CASSRSLAGVSHEQYF. The CDR3, as DNA: TGTGCCAGCAGCCGATCTTTAGCGGGAGTGTCCCACGAGCAGTACTTC.

The chain uses TRBV7-3 and TRBJ2-6; perhaps TRBD1 as D (6 bases). The CDR3 extends over 21 amino acids. Trimming shortened V by 2 bases and J by 0 bases, and 23 bases separated the two germline ends. CDR1 is SGHTA, CDR2 FQGTGA, per germline. This chain's CDR3 is CASSLLGMTGIESSGANVLTF. CDR3 DNA sequence: TGTGCCAGCAGCTTATTGGGGATGACAGGAATTGAGAGCTCTGGGGCCAACGTCCTGACTTTC.

The chain uses TRBV4-1 and TRBJ1-2; 7 positions match TRBD1. Trimming took 3 bases from V and 4 from J; bases not matched to a gene: 14. In germline, CDR1 is MGHRA, CDR2 YSYEKL. The CDR3 has 17 residues. The CDR3 region has the DNA TGCGCCAGCAGCCATCCCCCCAACGCGGGGACAGTCTATGGCTACACCTTC. Translation: CASSHPPNAGTVYGYTF.

This sequence joins TRBV27 and TRBJ2-5, with 9 bases that match TRBD2. The CDR3 runs to 14 residues. Germline CDR1 and CDR2: MNHEY and SMNVEV (reference sequence). Trimming cost V 4 bases and J 4 bases; bases outside gene matches: 4. The CDR3 bases are TGTGCCAGCAGTTCGCGGGAGGGCTTAGAGACCCAGTACTTC. Translation: CASSSREGLETQYF.

The V gene is TRBV28, the J gene TRBJ1-4; 7 positions agree with TRBD1. V shed 5 bases, J shed 8 bases, and the junction held 14 bases outside the gene matches. The germline gives CDR1 MDHEN, CDR2 SYDVKM. This CDR3 spans 16 amino acids. The CDR3 region has the DNA TGTGCCAGCAGTCCGAACTCCAGGGGGGTTGAGGAAAAACTGTTTTTT. It yields the protein CASSPNSRGVEEKLFF.

The chain carries TRBV4-2 and TRBJ1-1; possibly TRBD1 for D (6 bases). V lost 0 bases, J lost 0 bases, and 8 bases lay in between. The length of the CDR3 is 15 residues. CDR1 is LGHNA and CDR2 is YNFKEQ in the germline V gene. CDR3 coding DNA: TGTGCCAGCAGCCAAGATCCAGGGGTGAACACTGAAGCTTTCTTT. Its translation: CASSQDPGVNTEAFF.

This clone appeared once. The V gene is TRBV7-6, the J gene TRBJ1-2; D remains ambiguous. From germline, CDR1 is SGHVS and CDR2 FNYEAQ. The length of the CDR3 is 15 residues. V gave up 5 bases and J gave up 0 bases, with 13 bases separating them. CDR3: CASSPNTTANYGYTF. The CDR3 DNA reads TGTGCCAGCAGCCCAAACACCACAGCTAACTATGGCTACACCTTC.

This clone was seen more than once but under ten times. CDR3 sequence (DNA): TGTGCCAGCAGTTACCGGGGACAGCCCCGTGAAAAACTGTTTTTT. This translates into CASSYRGQPREKLFF. The rearrangement joins TRBV28 to TRBJ1-4, with 7 bases identical to TRBD1. The V segment lost 4 bases and the J segment 7 bases; nucleotides outside the gene matches: 9. Germline loops: CDR1 MDHEN, CDR2 SYDVKM. The CDR3 has 15 amino acids.

V and J are TRBV2 and TRBJ2-1, with unresolved D. The germline V gene has CDR1 SNHLY and CDR2 FYNNEI. The CDR3 totals 18 residues. V was cut by 7 bases and J by 4 bases, with 26 bases left in between. Here the CDR3 DNA reads TGTGCCAGCAATCCCTCGTGCCGCTCACACCACGGGTACAATGAGCAGTTCTTC. It translates to CASNPSCRSHHGYNEQFF. The full variable domain, with the rest looked up from reference TRBV2 and TRBJ2-1, is EPEVTQTPSHQVTQMGQEVILRCVPISNHLYFYWYRQILGQKVEFLVSFYNNEISEKSEIFDDQFSVERPDGSNFTLKIRSTKLEDSAMYFCASNPSCRSHHGYNEQFFGPGTRLTVL.

The genes are TRBV6-5 and TRBJ1-5; TRBD1 matches 9 bases. Germline values: CDR1 MNHEY, CDR2 SVGAGI. This CDR3 comprises 15 residues. V dropped 6 bases and J dropped 3; count of bases not matched to a gene: 6. CDR3 amino acids: CASSLTGGVNQPQHF. In nucleotides, the CDR3 is TGTGCCAGCAGCTTAACAGGGGGCGTCAATCAGCCCCAGCATTTT.

The CDR3 reads CASSIRGQPLEQYF. In nucleotides, the CDR3 is TGTGCCAGCAGTATTCGGGGACAACCACTCGAGCAGTACTTC. The chain combines TRBV27 with TRBJ2-7; D perhaps matches TRBD1 (6 bases). This CDR3 comprises 14 residues. V was trimmed by 5 bases and J by 6 bases, leaving 17 bases between them. Germline V gene data show CDR1 as MNHEY and CDR2 as SMNVEV (reference sequence).